This T cell receptor beta chain was profiled in a study of blood T cell repertoires in COVID-19. The protocol was immunoSEQ multiplex PCR, while the TCRdb copy is restricted to in-frame clones and leaves out a portion. The sample includes about 240,000 clones, roughly 80% of them seen just once. The V and J ends lost 3 bases and 4 bases, in that order; junction bases with no gene match: 1. This CDR3 region has 12 residues. Germline V gene lookup returns CDR1 SGHRS and CDR2 YFSETQ. At least ten counts were recorded for this clone. The sample holds other DNA sequences that translate to the same CDR3. The sequence derives from a woman between 18 and 29 years old with acute or convalescent COVID-19. V and J are TRBV5-1 and TRBJ2-7, with 7 bases fitting TRBD1. Sequenced sample: peripheral blood. The CDR3 is CASSSTGYEQYF. DNA of the CDR3: TGCGCCAGCAGCTCGACAGGGTACGAGCAGTACTTC.